The clone carrying this TCR beta chain was seen more than once but under ten times. This specimen includes other DNA sequences encoding the same CDR3. Using immunoSEQ multiplex PCR, the repertoire was profiled, and TCRdb retains in-frame clones only, with some absent. The top ten hold roughly 3.6% of the sample, which has a few hundred thousand clones, around nine tenths seen once. Treatment of the sample: 19 received Ad26.COV2.S at low or high dose, single or two shots; roughly five received placebo; per-sample allocation not given. Sampling was done on day 63 after the first vaccine or placebo injection. This entry comes from a study of Ad26.COV2.S vaccination and SARS-CoV-2 variants. In germline, CDR1 is SGHNT, CDR2 YENEEA. The CDR3 contains 16 residues. V lost 1 base to trimming and J lost 1 base; unmatched junction nucleotides: 2.

The source of this sequence is a person between 18 and 65 years old who received the Ad26.COV2.S COVID-19 vaccine or a placebo. The source material was peripheral blood, sampled in a trial of Ad26.COV2.S vaccine versus placebo. The genes are TRBV11-3 and TRBJ2-3, with 10 bases that match TRBD2. The CDR3 sequence: CASSLGTSGRTDTQYF. The CDR3 region has the DNA TGTGCCAGCAGCTTAGGGACTAGCGGTCGCACAGATACGCAGTATTTT.